Listed below are T cell receptor beta chains from one sample, sequenced in a study of T cell responses to AZD1222 COVID-19 vaccine. Sequencing was performed with immunoSEQ multiplex PCR; in TCRdb, only in-frame clones are kept and a portion is missing. This sample yields roughly 70,000 clones, of which roughly 82% are seen a single time; around 5.4% belongs to the top ten. Sequenced here: peripheral blood, sampled on day 0 of AZD1222 vaccination. The receptors were gathered from an adult in good health. CDR3s include the opening cysteine and the closing phenylalanine or tryptophan. Fields, in order: clone size, D gene, V gene, J gene, CDR3 length, CDR3 protein, CDR3 DNA. The D gene is left open where the match is weak. Clone size appears in some rows only: once, few, many, or a class for an expanded clone.

>.|.|TRBV9|TRBJ1-4|15
CASSVGAGFREKLFF
TGTGCCAGCAGCGTAGGGGCGGGGTTCAGAGAAAAACTGTTTTTT
>.|.|TRBV29-1|TRBJ1-1|14
CSVEVGGGVTEAFF
TGCAGCGTTGAAGTAGGCGGGGGAGTGACTGAAGCTTTCTTT
>.|TRBD2|TRBV7-3|TRBJ2-3|15
CASSFSSGGTDTQYF
TGTGCCAGCAGCTTTTCCAGCGGGGGCACAGATACGCAGTATTTT
>.|TRBD1|TRBV7-8|TRBJ2-1|14
CASSPSTGKNEQFF
TGTGCCAGCAGCCCTTCGACAGGGAAAAATGAGCAGTTCTTC
>.|.|TRBV6-5|TRBJ1-1|13
CASSFDINTEAFF
TGTGCCAGCAGCTTCGACATCAACACTGAAGCTTTCTTT
>.|.|TRBV12-3/TRBV12-4|TRBJ1-6|13
CASSLGVNSPLHF
TGTGCCAGCAGTTTAGGGGTGAATTCACCCCTCCACTTT
>.|.|TRBV10-2|TRBJ1-4|14
CASSVAGAYEKLFF
TGCGCCAGCAGTGTGGCAGGGGCGTATGAAAAACTGTTTTTT
>.|.|TRBV11-2|TRBJ2-7|16
CASSLSVPTSSYEQYF
TGTGCCAGCAGCTTAAGTGTACCGACCAGCTCCTACGAGCAGTACTTC
>.|.|TRBV19|TRBJ2-7|15
CASSPGGGWSYEQYF
TGTGCCAGTAGTCCCGGAGGGGGGTGGTCCTACGAGCAGTACTTC
>few|.|TRBV6-5|TRBJ2-7|13
CATTQQSTYEQYF
TGTGCCACCACCCAACAGAGTACCTACGAGCAGTACTTC
>.|.|TRBV6-5|TRBJ2-1|14
CASRKGSGGDEQFF
TGTGCCAGCCGAAAGGGGTCCGGGGGCGATGAGCAGTTCTTC
>.|.|TRBV2|TRBJ1-1|15
CASKPAGRTNTEAFF
TGTGCCAGCAAACCTGCGGGACGTACCAACACTGAAGCTTTCTTT
>.|.|TRBV9|TRBJ2-7|13
CASSPEGPYEQYF
TGTGCCAGCAGCCCCGAGGGCCCCTACGAGCAGTACTTC
>.|.|TRBV7-2|TRBJ1-5|15
CASSLYGLGNQPQHF
TGTGCCAGCAGCTTGTATGGGTTGGGCAATCAGCCCCAGCATTTT
>once|.|TRBV6-2/TRBV6-3|TRBJ2-7|16
CASSDGSDRPGGKQYF
TGTGCCAGCAGTGACGGGTCGGACAGGCCCGGGGGTAAGCAGTACTTC
>once|.|TRBV9|TRBJ2-3|14
CASSPGRETDTQYF
TGTGCCAGCAGCCCGGGCCGTGAAACAGATACGCAGTATTTT
>.|.|TRBV11-3|TRBJ1-1|12
CASSLDFTEAFF
TGTGCCAGCAGCTTAGATTTCACTGAAGCTTTCTTT
>.|TRBD1|TRBV2|TRBJ1-1|14
CASRETGGLGEAFF
TGTGCCAGCAGGGAGACAGGGGGGTTGGGTGAAGCTTTCTTT
>few|TRBD1|TRBV7-8|TRBJ1-1|14
CASSLVSQGAEAFF
TGTGCCAGCAGCTTAGTAAGTCAGGGGGCTGAAGCTTTCTTT
>.|TRBD2|TRBV6-5|TRBJ2-1|14
CASSPNSAGGEQFF
TGTGCCAGCAGTCCAAATTCAGCGGGGGGTGAGCAGTTCTTC
>.|.|TRBV21-1|TRBJ2-7|14
CASTGGQGPYEQYF
TGTGCCAGCACGGGGGGACAGGGTCCCTACGAGCAGTACTTC
>few|TRBD2|TRBV9|TRBJ2-6|19
CASSVAGGALLAGANVLTF
TGTGCCAGCAGCGTAGCGGGGGGGGCCTTATTAGCCGGGGCCAACGTCCTGACTTTC
>few|TRBD1|TRBV11-3|TRBJ1-3|16
CASSRTGSSSGNTIYF
TGTGCCAGCAGCCGGACAGGGTCTTCCTCTGGAAACACCATATATTTT
>.|.|TRBV7-3|TRBJ1-1|16
CASSLGLQLMNTEAFF
TGTGCCAGCAGCTTAGGTTTACAGCTCATGAACACTGAAGCTTTCTTT
>.|.|TRBV29-1|TRBJ1-4|15
CSAMGMRGQGEKLFF
TGCAGCGCCATGGGGATGCGGGGGCAAGGAGAAAAACTGTTTTTT
>.|.|TRBV5-1|TRBJ1-6|13
CASSLAGRSLLHF
TGCGCCAGCAGCTTGGCCGGACGGAGTCTCCTCCACTTT
>.|TRBD1|TRBV18|TRBJ2-1|17
CASSPNRLGTGDNEQFF
TGTGCCAGCTCTCCAAATCGACTCGGGACAGGGGACAATGAGCAGTTCTTC
>.|.|TRBV9|TRBJ2-5|8
CARLAQYF
TGTGCCAGGCTAGCCCAGTACTTC
>once|TRBD1|TRBV5-1|TRBJ2-7|15
CASRPDPGQGNEQYF
TGCGCCAGCAGGCCGGATCCGGGACAGGGGAACGAGCAGTACTTC
>.|.|TRBV9|TRBJ2-7|14
CASSPRVLDYEQYF
TGTGCCAGCAGCCCCCGGGTCTTAGACTACGAGCAGTACTTC
>.|.|TRBV4-3|TRBJ1-1|14
CASSQERGNTEAFF
TGCGCCAGCAGCCAAGAGAGGGGGAACACTGAAGCTTTCTTT
>once|.|TRBV6-5|TRBJ1-6|14
CASRLRTENSPLHF
TGTGCCAGCAGACTAAGGACAGAGAATTCACCCCTCCACTTT
>.|.|TRBV11-3|TRBJ2-5|16
CASSFSLRGGEETQYF
TGTGCCAGCAGCTTCTCTTTAAGGGGCGGGGAAGAGACCCAGTACTTC
>.|.|TRBV19|TRBJ1-5|16
CASSPHLGRPNQPQHF
TGTGCCAGTAGTCCACACCTGGGCCGTCCTAATCAGCCCCAGCATTTT
>.|.|TRBV11-3|TRBJ2-7|12
CASSLGDYEQYF
TGTGCCAGCAGCTTAGGAGACTACGAGCAGTACTTC
>.|.|TRBV11-3|TRBJ1-1|16
CASSLDRGRGNTEAFF
TGTGCCAGCAGCTTAGATCGTGGCAGGGGGAACACTGAAGCTTTCTTT
>.|TRBD2|TRBV15|TRBJ2-2|15
CATSRAGLAANPLFF
TGTGCCACCAGCAGAGCTGGACTAGCGGCGAACCCGTTGTTTTTT
>.|.|TRBV29-1|TRBJ1-2|12
CSVEGVPYGYTF
TGCAGCGTTGAAGGGGTACCCTATGGCTACACCTTC
>few|.|TRBV11-2|TRBJ1-2|12
CASSYTLGGYTF
TGTGCCAGCAGCTACACCCTGGGAGGCTACACCTTC
>.|.|TRBV6-2/TRBV6-3|TRBJ1-5|12
CASSYEVKPQHF
TGTGCCAGCAGTTACGAGGTGAAGCCCCAGCATTTT
>.|.|TRBV5-6|TRBJ2-1|14
CASSLTGSYNEQFF
TGTGCCAGCAGCTTGACAGGCTCCTACAATGAGCAGTTCTTC
>.|.|TRBV10-3|TRBJ1-5|13
CAISDRENQPQHF
TGTGCCATCAGCGACAGAGAGAATCAGCCCCAGCATTTT